These 12 T cell receptor beta chains originate from one sample sequenced in a study of shared clonotypes between healthy human individuals. Repertoires were generated with immunoSEQ multiplex PCR, while TCRdb's copy carries only in-frame clones and drops some. The table includes hundreds of thousands of clones, around 96% detected once. The source material was memory CD8+ T cells sorted from blood. Subset specified: CD45RO+ cells pooled with CCR7-negative TemRA cells. The receptors were sampled from a man aged 30-40 years in good health.

About this clone: At one of its ends the junction is not consistent with the germline gene, which may arise from a read error. The chain employs TRBV7-7 and TRBJ2-5, with TRBD2 matching 11 bases. This CDR3 comprises 16 residues. The germline gives CDR1 SSHAT, CDR2 FNYEAQ (reference sequence). CDR3 sequence (DNA): TGTGCTAGCAGCTTAGCGCTACCTAGCGGGGGGGAGACCCAGTACTTC. Protein sequence: CASSLALPSGGETQYF. Looking up the rest from reference TRBV7-7 and TRBJ2-5 gives the full variable domain: GAGVSQSPRYKVTKRGQDVTLRCDPISSHATLYWYQQALGQGPEFLTYFNYEAQPDKSGLPSDRFSAERPEGSISTLTIQRTEQRDSAMYRCASSLALPSGGETQYFGPGTRLLVL.

This chain connects TRBV28 to TRBJ2-2, with a tentative D call TRBD2 (6 bases). The CDR3 totals 13 residues. The V and J ends lost 4 bases and 6 bases respectively, with 9 bases between them. Germline CDR1 reads MDHEN; CDR2 reads SYDVKM. In nucleotides, the CDR3 is TGTGCCAGCAGTTGGGGACTGGCCGGGGAGCTGTTTTTT. Translating gives CASSWGLAGELFF.

The rearrangement uses TRBV7-2 and TRBJ2-3; 11 bases fit TRBD2. The germline V gene encodes CDR1 SGHTA and CDR2 FQGNSA. V lost 5 bases, J lost 2 bases, and 12 bases stayed unmatched. This CDR3 is 18 amino acids long. The CDR3 DNA reads TGTGCCAGCAGCGTTCGCACTAGCGGGAGTTATTACACAGATACGCAGTATTTT. This gives the protein CASSVRTSGSYYTDTQYF.

This rearrangement joins TRBV10-3 to TRBJ2-7, with D possibly matching TRBD2 (6 bases). The germline V gene encodes CDR1 ENHRY and CDR2 SYGVKD. V was shortened by 4 bases and J by 6 bases, with 16 bases between the two germline ends. The CDR3 loop spans 14 amino acids. Written as DNA, the CDR3 is TGTGCCATCAGTGGGATCGGAGGGCCATTCGAGCAGTACTTC. Its protein product is CAISGIGGPFEQYF.

The CDR3 here is CASAAGKDTQYF. For the CDR3, the DNA is TGTGCCAGCGCAGCGGGAAAAGATACGCAGTATTTT. The rearrangement joins TRBV6-1 to TRBJ2-3; TRBD2 aligns across 7 bases. CDR1 and CDR2 (germline): MNHNS, SASEGT. This CDR3 spans 12 amino acids. The V gene end was trimmed by 8 bases and the J gene end by 5 bases; junction bases not matched to a gene: 4.

The chain recombines TRBV28 with TRBJ1-1, with D perhaps TRBD1 (5 bases). V shed 5 bases and J shed 5 bases, with 9 bases lying between them. CDR1 is MDHEN and CDR2 is SYDVKM in the germline V gene. The CDR3 consists of 12 residues. In DNA form, the CDR3 reads TGTGCCAGCAGTACGACAGTAACTGAAGCTTTCTTT. Amino acid sequence: CASSTTVTEAFF.

This rearrangement joins TRBV30 to TRBJ2-1; TRBD1 or TRBD2 may be the D gene (5 bases each). The CDR3 totals 11 residues. The germline V and J ends were trimmed by 0 bases and 11 bases, with 8 bases remaining between them. CDR1 is GTSNPN and CDR2 is SVGIG in the germline V gene (reference sequence). CDR3 in amino acids: CAWSVEGQQFF. The CDR3 DNA reads as TGTGCCTGGAGTGTAGAGGGACAGCAGTTCTTC.

V usage is TRBV29-1 and J usage is TRBJ2-3, with D perhaps TRBD2 (6 bases). Trimming pared 7 bases from V and 11 bases from J, leaving 16 bases between. This CDR3 has 11 residues. The V gene's germline CDR1 is SQVTM and CDR2 ANQGSEA. The CDR3 DNA reads TGCAGCGGGACGATAACCGGGGGGCAGTATTTT. Translation gives CSGTITGGQYF.

The rearrangement links TRBV29-1 to TRBJ1-1; D not certain. Germline CDR1 SQVTM, CDR2 ANQGSEA. Trimming stripped 5 bases from V and 1 base from J, with 5 bases between. This CDR3 has 11 amino acids. The CDR3 nucleotides read TGCAGCGTTACACGGAACACTGAAGCTTTCTTT. It encodes CSVTRNTEAFF. Full variable domain (remainder filled in from reference TRBV29-1 and TRBJ1-1): SAVISQKPSRDICQRGTSLTIQCQVDSQVTMMFWYRQQPGQSLTLIATANQGSEATYESGFVIDKFPISRPNLTFSTLTVSNMSPEDSSIYLCSVTRNTEAFFGQGTRLTVV.

The chain carries TRBV15 and TRBJ2-3, with D perhaps being TRBD1 or TRBD2 (5 bases each). V was pared by 3 bases and J by 3 bases, with 13 bases between. CDR1 is LNHNV and CDR2 is YYDKDF in the germline V gene (reference sequence). This CDR3 contains 15 residues. Written as DNA, the CDR3 is TGTGCCACCAGCAGGAGGGGCCAAGGGACAGATACGCAGTATTTT. Translated, it gives CATSRRGQGTDTQYF.

The chain employs TRBV10-3 and TRBJ1-3; D not certain. The CDR3 contains 12 residues. Trimming removed 9 bases at V and 3 bases at J, with 9 bases between. Germline V gives CDR1 ENHRY, CDR2 SYGVKD. CDR3: CAMGIGGNTIYF. Here the CDR3 DNA reads TGTGCCATGGGGATTGGTGGAAACACCATATATTTT.

This chain links TRBV25-1 with TRBJ2-2; D gene uncertain. The CDR3 length is 12 residues. Trimming stripped 7 bases from V and 1 base from J, with 4 bases between. The V gene's germline CDR1 is MGHDK and CDR2 SYGVNS. CDR3 DNA sequence: TGTGCCAGCACTGAGAACACCGGGGAGCTGTTTTTT. Translated: CASTENTGELFF.